This TCR beta chain was captured in a study of T cells expressing NK-cell markers. CDR1 is SGHKS and CDR2 is YYEKEE in the germline V gene (reference sequence). The CDR3 totals 15 residues. Notes on the study in general: For about six donors, the dominant NKG2C+ clonotypes made up roughly 1.0-7.5% of their CD8+ T cells.

Each CDR3 protein gets one entry in TCRdb, which reprocessed the 5' RACE reads and gives no DNA. The sample data list some 450,000 distinct CDR3 sequences. Comment on this clonotype: Its antigen is still unknown.

The sequence came from a woman aged 18 to 75 in good health. The chain couples TRBV5-5 to TRBJ1-1. Sequencing was done on a sample of blood T cells: a sorted CD56 or NKG2C T cell subset, CD4+ or CD8+ T cells, or bulk PBMC T cells (not recorded which). The CDR3 here is CASSSRLGEATEAFF.